The text below deals with one T cell receptor beta chain. What antigen it recognizes has not been identified. Nothing much larger sits one base from this clone, and base qualities are not available. TCRbeta CDR3 regions were amplified from genomic DNA using the immunoSEQ Assay, a bias-controlled multiplex PCR. As for how the authors treated the data: The number of nucleated cells in each sample was estimated from the amplification of reference gene primers within the assay. To quantify the absolute abundance of each unique TCRbeta CDR3 rearrangement, sequence reads were collapsed and filtered. Productive Simpson clonality was computed per sample as the square root of Simpson's diversity index over productive rearrangements. TCRdb took over this immuneACCESS table, retaining in-frame rearrangements with V and J assigned. Such tables are incomplete; in checked studies, under half of the missing clones stem from an unresolved V gene, and the remainder is unexplained. The V and J calls and clone size are taken from that table; D and trimming were inferred from the DNA. Counted in this sample were around 380,000 clones; more than 65% of them appeared once. The ten top clones hold 0.85% to 1.2% of the sample.

The collaborating institutions used their own protocols to collect whole blood in K2EDTA tubes. For TCRbeta analysis, collaborators shipped samples in one of three forms: frozen whole blood, isolated PBMCs, or DNA extracted from either of those sample types. This record belongs to a study of blood T cell repertoires in COVID-19 (dated by TCRdb to 2020 to 2021). About the study as a whole: Samples from collaborators originated in the United States, Italy and Spain and spanned both the acute and convalescent phases of COVID-19. The prospective study material was composed of cDNA or gDNA derived from T cells, B-cell-depleted T cells, or PBMCs. The dataset comprised deeply sampled blood TCRbeta repertoires from subjects exposed to, actively infected with, or recovered from COVID-19. The repertoires were released in a freely available public database meant as a resource for research on the immune response to SARS-CoV-2. The samples were drawn from the first 160 participants of the ongoing ImmuneRACE study and from 1,254 subjects provided by 6 global collaborators. Sample metadata almost always included a de-identified subject ID, COVID-19 status, age in years and sex. HLA class I and class II types, where available, came from metadata supplied by the sample provider rather than from assay-based typing. Summary of the overall study and its limitations: The quantity of clinical and demographic metadata differed by source and by participant and was supplied without curation.

The V end loses 1 base and the J end loses 2 bases, and a stretch of 9 bases separates them. Including the terminal cysteine and phenylalanine, the CDR3 comprises 15 residues. The CDR3 DNA has 45 bases and is translated from base 1. CDR1 and CDR2, looked up from the germline V gene, are LGHNA and YNFKEQ. This sequence originates from a human donor with acute or convalescent COVID-19. The donor label of this sample is uncertain. Sample: peripheral blood. The chain links TRBV4-2 with TRBJ1-5; too little of a D gene remains to name it. The DNA is as follows: TGTGCCAGCAGCCAAGTGAAGGGAGGCAATCAGCCCCAGCATTTT. This translates into CASSQVKGGNQPQHF.